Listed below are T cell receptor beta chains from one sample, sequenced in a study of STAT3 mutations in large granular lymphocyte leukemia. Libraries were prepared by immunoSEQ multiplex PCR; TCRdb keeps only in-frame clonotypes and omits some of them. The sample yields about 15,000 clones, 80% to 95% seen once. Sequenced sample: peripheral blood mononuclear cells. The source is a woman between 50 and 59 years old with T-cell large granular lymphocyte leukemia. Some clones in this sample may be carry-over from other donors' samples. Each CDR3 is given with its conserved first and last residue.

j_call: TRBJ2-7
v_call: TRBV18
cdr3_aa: CASSPPSMSYEQYF

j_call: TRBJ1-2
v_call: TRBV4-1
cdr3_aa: CASGWGQGAGDYGYTF

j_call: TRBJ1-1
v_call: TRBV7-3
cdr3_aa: CASSLGRNTEAFF

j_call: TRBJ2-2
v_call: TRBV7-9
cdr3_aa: CASSPDRTGRTGELFF

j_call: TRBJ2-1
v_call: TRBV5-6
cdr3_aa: CASSPEDRGFYNEQFF

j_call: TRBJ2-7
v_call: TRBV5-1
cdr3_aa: CASSATGLAYEQYF

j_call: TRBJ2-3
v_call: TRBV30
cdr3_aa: CAWALGLGGDTQYF

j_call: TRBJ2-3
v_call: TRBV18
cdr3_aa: CASSPHNGATDTQYF

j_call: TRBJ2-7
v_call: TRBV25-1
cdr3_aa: CASSEPGTAYEQYF

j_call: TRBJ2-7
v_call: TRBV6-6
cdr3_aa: CASSYGTETYEQYF

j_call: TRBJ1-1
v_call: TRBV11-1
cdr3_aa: CASSSTGDEAFF

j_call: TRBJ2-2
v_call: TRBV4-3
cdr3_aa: CASSQLIPTGEGRTGELFF

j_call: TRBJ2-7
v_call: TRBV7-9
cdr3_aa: CASSLVGGREQYF

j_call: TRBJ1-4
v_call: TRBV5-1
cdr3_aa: CASSLSGRASNEKLFF

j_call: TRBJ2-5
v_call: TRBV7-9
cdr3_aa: CASSLAIGGETQYF

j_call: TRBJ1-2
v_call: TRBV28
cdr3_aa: CASSPSQGRRNYGYTF

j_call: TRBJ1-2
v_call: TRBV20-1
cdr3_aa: CSDGTAYGYTF

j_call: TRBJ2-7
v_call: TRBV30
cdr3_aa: CAWSAWTGEQYF

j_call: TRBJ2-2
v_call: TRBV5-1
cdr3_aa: CASSVPSGRNTGELFF

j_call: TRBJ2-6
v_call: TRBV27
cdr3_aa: CASSSPSWREEDGANVLTF

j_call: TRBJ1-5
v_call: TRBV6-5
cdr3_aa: CASSYRVTGNQPQHF

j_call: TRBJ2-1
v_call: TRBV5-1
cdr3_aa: CASSWDSYSNEQFF

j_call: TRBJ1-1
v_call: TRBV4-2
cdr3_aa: CASSQDVRQNTEAFF

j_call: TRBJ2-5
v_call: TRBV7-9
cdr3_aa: CASSLGQGIIETQYF

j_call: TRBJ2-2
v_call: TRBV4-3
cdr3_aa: CASSQDAATGELFF

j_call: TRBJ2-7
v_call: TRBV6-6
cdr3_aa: CASSPYRGGGYEQYF

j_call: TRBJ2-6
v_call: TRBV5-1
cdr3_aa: CASSLTESGANVLTF

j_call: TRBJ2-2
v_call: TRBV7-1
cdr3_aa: CASSPRVAGVTGELFF

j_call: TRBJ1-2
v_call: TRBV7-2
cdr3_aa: CASSVNGGHTGDGYTF

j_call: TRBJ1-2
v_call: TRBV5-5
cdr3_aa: CASSPIGQGGYGYTF

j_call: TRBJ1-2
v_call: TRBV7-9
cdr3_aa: CASSWTGGVYGYTF

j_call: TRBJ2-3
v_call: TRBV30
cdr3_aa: CAWSAQKELAGPDTQYF

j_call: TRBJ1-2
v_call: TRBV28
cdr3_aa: CASSAHSLLGGYTF

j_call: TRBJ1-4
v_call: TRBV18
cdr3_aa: CASSPPGQGYNEKLFF

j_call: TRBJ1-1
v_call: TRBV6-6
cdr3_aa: CASTEGRNTEAFF

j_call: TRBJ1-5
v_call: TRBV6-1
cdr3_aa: CASSEFTDLSNQPQHF

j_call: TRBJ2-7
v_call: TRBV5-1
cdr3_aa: CASSRGSGSYEQYF

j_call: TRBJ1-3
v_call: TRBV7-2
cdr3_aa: CASSHGTGHGNTIYF

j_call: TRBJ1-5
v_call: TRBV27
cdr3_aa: CASSQSPGQPQHF

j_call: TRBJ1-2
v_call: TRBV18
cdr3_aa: CASSPRPGTEYGYTF

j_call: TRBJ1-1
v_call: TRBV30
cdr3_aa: CAWSRGTERGAFF

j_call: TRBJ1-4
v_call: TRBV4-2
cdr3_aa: CASSQDLDRQEKLFF

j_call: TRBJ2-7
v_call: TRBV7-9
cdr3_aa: CASSAGTGLDYEQYF

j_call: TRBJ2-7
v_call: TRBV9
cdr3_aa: CASSASPNYEQYF

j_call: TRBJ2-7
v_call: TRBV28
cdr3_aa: CASRGIKGGYEQYF

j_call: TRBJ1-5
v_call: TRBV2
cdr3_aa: CASKGTGGGQPQHF

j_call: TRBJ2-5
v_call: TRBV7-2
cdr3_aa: CASSSRQGKGTQYF